The rows below give T cell receptor beta chains drawn from one sample of a study of blood T cell repertoires in COVID-19. TCRdb's copy holds only in-frame clones and misses some; the assay was immunoSEQ multiplex PCR. Among more than 300,000 clones listed, around 83% were seen once. The source material was peripheral blood. The receptors were gathered from a woman between 50 and 59 years old with acute or convalescent COVID-19. CDR3s include the opening cysteine and the closing phenylalanine or tryptophan. Each record gives: D gene, V gene, clone size, J gene, CDR3 protein, CDR3 DNA. A D gene is named only where the DNA matches it firmly. Some rows mark clone size as missing; the rest say once, few, many or name a class of expanded clone.

-,TRBV5-1,-,TRBJ2-3,CASSLPTAASTDTQYF,TGCGCCAGCAGCTTGCCCACGGCGGCTAGCACAGATACGCAGTATTTT
-,TRBV6-5,-,TRBJ2-7,CASGTGLSYEQYF,TGTGCCAGCGGAACAGGGCTCTCCTACGAGCAGTACTTC
-,TRBV13,-,TRBJ2-3,CASRPGLKEDTQYF,TGTGCCAGCAGACCCGGACTCAAGGAAGATACGCAGTATTTT
-,TRBV25-1,-,TRBJ2-1,CASSPGQGRPSGNEQFF,TGTGCCAGCAGTCCTGGTCAGGGGCGTCCTTCGGGCAATGAGCAGTTCTTC
-,TRBV5-1,once,TRBJ2-5,CASRPGLQETQYF,TGCGCCAGCAGGCCGGGACTGCAAGAGACCCAGTACTTC
TRBD2,TRBV18,once,TRBJ2-3,CASSPPEREGTDTQYF,TGTGCCAGCTCACCACCAGAGCGGGAGGGTACAGATACGCAGTATTTT
-,TRBV3-1/TRBV3-2,-,TRBJ1-3,CASSPMTEGGLRNTIYF,TGTGCCAGCAGCCCCATGACCGAGGGAGGTTTGAGAAACACCATATATTTT
TRBD2,TRBV7-2,-,TRBJ2-1,CASSPTSGRPNEQFF,TGTGCCAGCAGCCCGACTAGCGGGAGACCCAATGAGCAGTTCTTC
TRBD1,TRBV12-5,-,TRBJ1-4,CASGLGTGLDEKLFF,TGTGCTAGTGGTTTGGGGACAGGGTTGGATGAAAAACTGTTTTTT
-,TRBV19,-,TRBJ1-2,CASSIEERGYTF,TGTGCCAGTAGTATTGAGGAGCGCGGCTACACCTTC
-,TRBV7-9,-,TRBJ1-1,CASSQGTNTEAFF,TGTGCCAGCTCTCAGGGGACAAACACTGAAGCTTTCTTT
-,TRBV4-1,-,TRBJ1-1,CASSQDGDRWDTEAFF,TGCGCCAGCAGCCAAGATGGCGACAGGTGGGACACTGAAGCTTTCTTT
-,TRBV15,-,TRBJ2-1,CATSRAQSSYNEQFF,TGTGCCACCAGCAGAGCACAGAGCTCCTACAATGAGCAGTTCTTC
-,TRBV9,-,TRBJ2-6,CASSVGPEAANVLTF,TGTGCCAGCAGCGTAGGCCCCGAAGCGGCCAACGTCCTGACTTTC
-,TRBV7-7,-,TRBJ2-3,CASSPKGGAGFTDTQYF,TGTGCCAGCAGCCCGAAAGGGGGAGCGGGGTTCACAGATACGCAGTATTTT
-,TRBV3-1/TRBV3-2,-,TRBJ1-3,CASSPTASGNTIYF,TGTGCCAGCAGCCCGACAGCCTCTGGAAACACCATATATTTT
-,TRBV29-1,once,TRBJ2-6,CSVDERGGSGANVLTF,TGCAGCGTTGACGAACGAGGGGGCTCTGGGGCCAACGTCCTGACTTTC
TRBD1,TRBV4-1,few,TRBJ1-5,CASSQGQGSIQPQHF,TGCGCCAGCAGCCAAGGACAGGGGTCGATTCAGCCCCAGCATTTT
-,TRBV7-2,-,TRBJ2-1,CASSLGLFVGVYNEQFF,TGTGCCAGCAGCTTAGGTTTGTTCGTGGGAGTCTACAATGAGCAGTTCTTC
TRBD1,TRBV6-5,-,TRBJ2-3,CASSTGDSHTDTQYF,TGTGCCAGCAGTACTGGGGACAGCCACACAGATACGCAGTATTTT
-,TRBV18,-,TRBJ1-2,CASSPSGQSGYGYTF,TGTGCCAGCTCACCCTCGGGTCAAAGTGGCTATGGCTACACCTTC
-,TRBV6-2/TRBV6-3,-,TRBJ2-7,CASSYGRAYEQYF,TGTGCCAGCAGTTACGGGAGAGCCTACGAGCAGTACTTC
-,TRBV12-3/TRBV12-4,-,TRBJ2-2,CASNWGGAGELFF,TGTGCCAGCAACTGGGGCGGCGCCGGGGAGCTGTTTTTT
TRBD2,TRBV6-1,-,TRBJ2-5,CASSEIGRRETQYF,TGTGCCAGCAGTGAAATCGGGAGGCGGGAGACCCAGTACTTC